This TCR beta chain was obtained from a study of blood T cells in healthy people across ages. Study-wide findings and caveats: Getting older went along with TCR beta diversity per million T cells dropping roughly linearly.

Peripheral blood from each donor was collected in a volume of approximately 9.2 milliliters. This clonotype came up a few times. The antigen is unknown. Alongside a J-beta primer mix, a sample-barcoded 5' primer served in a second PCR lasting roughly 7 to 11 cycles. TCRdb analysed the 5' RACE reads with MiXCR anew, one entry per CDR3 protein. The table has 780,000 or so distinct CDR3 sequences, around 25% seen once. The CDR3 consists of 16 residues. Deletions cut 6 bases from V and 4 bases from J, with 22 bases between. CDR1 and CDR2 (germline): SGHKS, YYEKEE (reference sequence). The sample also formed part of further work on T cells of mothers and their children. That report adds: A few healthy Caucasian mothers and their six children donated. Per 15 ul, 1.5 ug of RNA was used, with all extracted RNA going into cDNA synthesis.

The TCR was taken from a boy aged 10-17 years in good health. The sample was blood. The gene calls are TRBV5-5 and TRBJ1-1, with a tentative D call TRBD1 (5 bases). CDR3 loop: CASISPGWGVGTEAFF. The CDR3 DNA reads TGTGCCAGCATCTCCCCTGGATGGGGGGTCGGCACTGAAGCTTTCTTT. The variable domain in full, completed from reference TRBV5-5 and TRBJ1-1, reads DAGVTQSPTHLIKTRGQQVTLRCSPISGHKSVSWYQQVLGQGPQFIFQYYEKEERGRGNFPDRFSARQFPNYSSELNVNALLLGDSALYLCASISPGWGVGTEAFFGQGTRLTVV.